This is a list of T cell receptor beta chains from one sample in a study of cytomegalovirus exposure and HLA in healthy donors. TCRdb keeps only in-frame clones here, not all; method: immunoSEQ multiplex PCR. The sample lists about 77,000 clones, around three quarters seen once, with about 3.5% in the top ten. Sample: PBMCs. These receptors all stem from a man aged 40-49 years in good health and CMV-seronegative. CDR3s include the opening cysteine and the closing phenylalanine or tryptophan. A D gene is named only where the DNA matches it firmly. For some rows the clone size is stated as once, few or many, or as a class when expanded; others skip it.

abundance	d_gene	v_gene	j_gene	CDR3aa	CDR3nt
few	.	TRBV6-6	TRBJ1-2	CASSLQTGPVAF	TGTGCCAGCAGTCTCCAAACAGGTCCAGTCGCCTTC
once	TRBD1	TRBV7-3	TRBJ1-1	CASSSLSVQGAITEAFF	TGTGCCAGCAGCTCCCTGTCGGTACAGGGGGCTATCACTGAAGCTTTCTTT
.	.	TRBV19	TRBJ2-2	CASVIGTTGELFF	TGTGCCAGCGTAATTGGGACAACCGGGGAGCTGTTTTTT
.	.	TRBV6-6	TRBJ2-5	CASSYERRETQYF	TGTGCCAGCAGTTATGAGAGGAGGGAGACCCAGTACTTC
.	TRBD1	TRBV7-3	TRBJ1-1	CASGQAKNTEAFF	TGTGCCAGCGGACAGGCCAAAAACACTGAAGCTTTCTTT
.	TRBD1	TRBV19	TRBJ1-5	CASSPPGGAWQPQHF	TGTGCCAGTAGCCCACCAGGGGGCGCCTGGCAGCCCCAGCATTTT
.	TRBD1	TRBV5-1	TRBJ2-7	CASSQQTGQGGYEQYF	TGCGCCAGCAGCCAACAAACGGGACAGGGGGGGTACGAGCAGTACTTC
.	.	TRBV27	TRBJ2-1	CASSFGAGYNEQFF	TGTGCCAGCAGTTTTGGCGCAGGGTACAATGAGCAGTTCTTC
.	TRBD1	TRBV6-5	TRBJ1-3	CASSRTGAGNTIYF	TGTGCCAGCAGTAGAACAGGGGCCGGAAACACCATATATTTT
few	TRBD1	TRBV6-1	TRBJ2-1	CATLLSARGFNEQFF	TGTGCCACCTTGCTGAGTGCCAGGGGGTTCAATGAGCAGTTCTTC
.	TRBD1	TRBV7-2	TRBJ1-2	CASSPGQGQNYGYTF	TGTGCCAGCAGCCCGGGACAGGGTCAAAACTATGGCTACACCTTC
.	TRBD1	TRBV7-3	TRBJ1-4	CASSPPGTVNEKLFF	TGTGCCAGCAGCCCCCCCGGGACAGTCAATGAAAAACTGTTTTTT
.	.	TRBV28	TRBJ1-2	CANQNRNHGYTF	TGTGCCAACCAAAACAGGAACCATGGCTACACCTTC
.	TRBD1	TRBV28	TRBJ1-2	CASSPSGGGHGYTF	TGTGCCAGCAGCCCCTCAGGGGGTGGGCATGGCTACACCTTC
.	.	TRBV29-1	TRBJ2-2	CSVDGTRQAPGELFF	TGCAGCGTTGACGGCACCAGACAGGCCCCGGGGGAGCTGTTTTTT
.	.	TRBV5-1	TRBJ2-3	CASSLQSDTQYF	TGCGCCAGCAGCTTGCAGTCAGATACGCAGTATTTT
.	TRBD2	TRBV19	TRBJ2-2	CASLAGGPVGELFF	TGTGCCAGTTTAGCGGGGGGGCCCGTCGGGGAGCTGTTTTTT
.	.	TRBV11-1	TRBJ1-1	CASSEQQIYFGTEAFF	TGTGCCAGCAGCGAACAACAAATTTATTTTGGCACTGAAGCTTTCTTT
.	.	TRBV5-1	TRBJ2-7	CPTALRESYEQYF	TGCCCCACCGCCCTACGGGAATCCTACGAGCAGTACTTC
once	TRBD1	TRBV5-1	TRBJ1-1	CASSSRTGMNTEAFF	TGCGCCAGCAGCTCCCGGACAGGGATGAACACTGAAGCTTTCTTT
few	.	TRBV5-1	TRBJ1-2	CASSFGGAGRGNYGYTF	TGCGCCAGCAGCTTTGGAGGGGCAGGGAGGGGAAACTATGGCTACACCTTC
.	.	TRBV11-1	TRBJ2-1	CASSLAPGRGHNEQFF	TGTGCCAGCAGCTTAGCGCCGGGCAGGGGCCACAATGAGCAGTTCTTC
few	.	TRBV5-5	TRBJ1-1	CASSPRALLNTEAFF	TGTGCCAGCAGCCCGAGGGCACTGCTGAACACTGAAGCTTTCTTT
.	.	TRBV6-1	TRBJ2-7	CASSFPNYEQYF	TGTGCCAGTTCATTTCCCAACTACGAGCAGTACTTC
.	.	TRBV11-2	TRBJ2-3	CASSSPTSGDTQYF	TGTGCCAGCAGCTCACCGACTAGTGGAGATACGCAGTATTTT
few	TRBD1	TRBV7-9	TRBJ1-5	CASSLTGKGQPQHF	TGTGCCAGCAGCTTGACAGGGAAGGGTCAGCCCCAGCATTTT
.	.	TRBV30	TRBJ2-1	CAWTRGGPYNEQFF	TGTGCCTGGACCCGCGGGGGCCCCTACAATGAGCAGTTCTTC
.	.	TRBV4-1	TRBJ1-2	CASSQSPGKNYGYTF	TGCGCCAGCAGCCAGTCCCCCGGGAAGAACTATGGCTACACCTTC
few	TRBD2	TRBV29-1	TRBJ2-1	CSVEDWSGGAGDEQFF	TGCAGCGTTGAAGATTGGAGCGGGGGGGCAGGTGATGAGCAGTTCTTC
.	TRBD1	TRBV7-9	TRBJ2-7	CSSSLALTGGYEQYF	TGTTCCAGCAGCTTAGCGCTCACAGGGGGCTACGAGCAGTACTTC
.	TRBD1	TRBV5-6	TRBJ1-2	CASSLRQGDGYTF	TGTGCCAGCAGCTTAAGGCAGGGGGATGGCTACACCTTC
.	TRBD2	TRBV6-1	TRBJ2-2	CASSEAAGGGGELFF	TGTGCCAGCAGTGAAGCCGCGGGGGGGGGAGGGGAGCTGTTTTTT
.	TRBD2	TRBV4-1	TRBJ2-1	CASSQPGGFEQFF	TGCGCCAGCAGCCAACCGGGGGGGTTCGAGCAGTTCTTC
.	.	TRBV5-1	TRBJ1-2	CASSLGPGNYGYTF	TGCGCCAGCAGCTTGGGGCCAGGCAACTATGGCTACACCTTC
.	TRBD2	TRBV9	TRBJ2-3	CASSVGLAGPSTDTQYF	TGTGCCAGCAGCGTAGGACTAGCGGGGCCTAGCACAGATACGCAGTATTTT
.	.	TRBV7-2	TRBJ1-6	CASSFPQNSPLHF	TGTGCCAGCAGCTTCCCACAGAATTCACCCCTCCACTTT
.	.	TRBV28	TRBJ1-6	CVVGRPLSPLHF	TGTGTGGTGGGGAGGCCCCTTTCACCCCTCCACTTT